Detailed here is one T cell receptor (beta chain). As yet, its antigen is unknown. TCRdb's table, derived via immunoSEQ multiplex PCR, lists solely in-frame clones and lacks some. This sample has about 40,000 clones, with approximately 89% found just once. Trimming cost V 4 bases and J 8 bases; bases outside gene matches: 10. CDR3 size: 16 residues. Looked up from germline, CDR1 is LNHDA and CDR2 is SQIVND (reference sequence). This entry belongs to a study of a mutant IDH1 vaccine in newly diagnosed glioma. Time point noted: week 5, during vaccination. Topical imiquimod accompanied each vaccine dose, which consisted of 300 ug of mutant IDH1 20-mer peptide.

The origin of this receptor is a man aged 50-59 years with glioma. The material was PBMCs, obtained from a glioma patient whose treatment included an IDH1 peptide vaccine. The V and J genes are TRBV19 and TRBJ1-6, with 8 bases that match TRBD1. The CDR3 DNA follows: TGTGCCAGTAGTACGTCCCGGGACAGGAACGATTCACCCCTCCACTTT. This sequence encodes CASSTSRDRNDSPLHF.